Included here is one TCR beta chain sequence, with context. The CDR3 spans 14 residues. Germline CDR1 DFQATT, CDR2 SNEGSKA (reference sequence). These data come from a study of T cells expressing NK-cell markers. TCRdb reworked the 5' RACE reads into one entry per CDR3 protein, no DNA. The table lists 300,000 to 450,000 distinct CDR3 sequences. The material sequenced was blood T cells: a sorted CD56 or NKG2C T cell subset, CD4+ or CD8+ T cells, or bulk PBMC T cells (not recorded which). This receptor was identified in a man between 18 and 69 years old in good health. The chain recombines TRBV20-1 with TRBJ2-1; the TCRdb call, TRBD1, lacks DNA for checking. The CDR3 here is CSAPRQGATGEQFF.